The 19 T cell receptor beta chains below were found in one sample sequenced in a study of OX40 agonist ivuxolimab in advanced cancers. The repertoire was sequenced with immunoSEQ multiplex PCR; TCRdb's copy has only in-frame clones and lacks some. This table has some 76,000 clones, over 75% appearing once. The sample in question was CD4+ or CD8+ T cells sorted from blood, obtained in a trial of the OX40 agonist ivuxolimab. The receptors come from an adult with an advanced solid tumor such as melanoma, head and neck, liver or kidney cancer.

This clone was recorded only once. V and J are TRBV18 and TRBJ1-6; D gene unclear. CDR3 length: 14 residues. V was shortened by 3 bases and J by 8 bases, with 11 bases between the two germline ends. The germline V gene has CDR1 KGHSH and CDR2 LQKENI. The CDR3 is CASSPPSLDSPLHF. The CDR3 coding sequence is TGTGCCAGCTCACCCCCGAGCTTGGATTCACCCCTCCACTTT.

J is TRBJ1-1 and V is TRBV19; no firm D call. The CDR3 length is 15 residues. V lost 2 bases to trimming and J lost 4 bases, with 14 bases between them. Germline V gene sequence: CDR1 LNHDA, CDR2 SQIVND (reference sequence). The CDR3 protein is CASSIPGREGTEAFF. CDR3 nucleotides: TGTGCCAGTAGTATACCGGGGAGGGAGGGCACTGAAGCTTTCTTT.

The V call is TRBV6-5, the J call TRBJ2-7; D is ambiguous. This CDR3 has 15 residues. Trimming took off 0 bases at V and 0 bases at J, with 9 bases between the two ends. The germline V gene encodes CDR1 MNHEY and CDR2 SVGAGI. The CDR3 DNA sequence: TGTGCCAGCAGTTACTCCGGCGGACCCTCCTACGAGCAGTACTTC. It translates to CASSYSGGPSYEQYF.

V usage is TRBV5-1 and J usage is TRBJ1-1; 8 bases align to TRBD1. Unmatched junction bases numbered 7, after V lost 4 bases and J lost 2 bases. The CDR3 is 15 amino acids. The germline V gene encodes CDR1 SGHRS and CDR2 YFSETQ. The CDR3 spells CASSEGTGSNTEAFF. The CDR3 nucleotides are TGCGCCAGCAGCGAAGGGACAGGATCTAACACTGAAGCTTTCTTT.

Worth noting for this clone: The junction departs from the called germline gene at one end, perhaps through a read error. The chain combines TRBV7-7 with TRBJ1-1; TRBD1 might be the D (6 bases). Germline loops: CDR1 SSHAT, CDR2 FNYEAQ (reference sequence). This CDR3 is 13 amino acids long. The CDR3 coding sequence is TGTGCTAGCAGCCCCCTACAGGGCCTCGAAGCTTTCTTT. Its translation is CASSPLQGLEAFF.

CDR3 in amino acids: CASSQGLETGVTYEQYF. The CDR3 coding sequence is TGCGCCAGCAGCCAAGGTTTAGAGACAGGGGTCACCTACGAGCAGTACTTC. The V gene is TRBV4-3, the J gene TRBJ2-7, with TRBD1 matching 8 bases. Unmatched junction bases numbered 10, after V lost 1 base and J lost 2 bases. The CDR3 is made up of 17 amino acids. Germline lookup yields CDR1 LGHNA and CDR2 YSLEER.

This sequence joins TRBV21-1 and TRBJ1-5; no check of the table's D call, TRBD1, against the DNA was made. TRBV21-1 is listed as a pseudogene. The CDR3 length is 13 residues. CDR3 in DNA: TGTGCCAGCGGCTCATTACGAAATCAGCCCCAGCATTTT. Its protein is CASGSLRNQPQHF.

The chain recombines TRBV6-1 with TRBJ1-3; 7 bases match TRBD1. Germline V CDR1 and CDR2: MNHNS, SASEGT. The CDR3 loop spans 16 amino acids. Germline trimming cut 4 bases from V and 3 bases from J; bases unmatched to any gene: 9. CDR3 in amino acids: CASSAGRGGFGNTIYF. The CDR3, as DNA: TGTGCCAGCAGTGCGGGCAGGGGGGGCTTTGGAAACACCATATATTTT.

The V gene is TRBV2, the J gene TRBJ1-1; TRBD1 might be the D (5 bases). The V and J ends lost 6 bases and 0 bases respectively, with 8 bases between them. From germline, CDR1 is SNHLY and CDR2 FYNNEI. The CDR3 sequence is 13 residues long. CDR3 nucleotides: TGTGCCAGCAGGACAGTAATGAACACTGAAGCTTTCTTT. Translating it yields CASRTVMNTEAFF.

The chain links TRBV13 to TRBJ1-1; TRBD1 aligns across 7 bases. Looked up from germline, CDR1 is PRHDT and CDR2 is FYEKMQ (reference sequence). V was pared by 5 bases and J by 1 base, with 10 bases of the junction left unmatched. This CDR3 spans 16 amino acids. In DNA form, the CDR3 reads TGTGCCAGCAGCCTCCCCAGGGCAGGGGGGAACACTGAAGCTTTCTTT. Translated: CASSLPRAGGNTEAFF.

The genes are TRBV28 and TRBJ1-4; tentatively, D is TRBD1 (5 bases). Trimming took off 7 bases at V and 12 bases at J, with 12 bases between the two ends. The CDR3 has 11 amino acids. Germline V gene data show CDR1 as MDHEN and CDR2 as SYDVKM. This CDR3 reads CASTEGGELFF. The CDR3 bases are TGTGCCAGCACGGAGGGAGGGGAACTGTTTTTT.

The chain joins TRBV11-2 to TRBJ2-1; 12 positions agree with TRBD2. Germline CDR1 is SGHAT and CDR2 is FQNNGV. The CDR3 contains 16 residues. The ends lost 4 bases at V and 7 bases at J; junction bases unmatched: 8. The DNA for the CDR3 is TGTGCCAGCAGCTCCTTGACTAGCGGGAGTATAAATGAGCAGTTCTTC. Protein: CASSSLTSGSINEQFF. Looking up the rest from reference TRBV11-2 and TRBJ2-1 gives the full variable domain: EAGVAQSPRYKIIEKRQSVAFWCNPISGHATLYWYQQILGQGPKLLIQFQNNGVVDDSQLPKDRFSAERLKGVDSTLKIQPAKLEDSAVYLCASSSLTSGSINEQFFGPGTRLTVL.

The chain has TRBV11-3 and TRBJ2-5; tentatively, D is TRBD1 (8 bases). The length of the CDR3 is 16 residues. CDR1 is SGHNT, CDR2 YENEEA, per germline. Trimming left V 3 bases short and J 3 bases short, with 17 bases between. CDR3 residues: CASSLLTGGGKETQYF. Here the CDR3 DNA reads TGTGCCAGCAGCTTGCTTACAGGGGGGGGCAAAGAGACCCAGTACTTC.

The V and J genes are TRBV5-1 and TRBJ1-1, with D possibly being TRBD1 (5 bases). This CDR3 contains 13 residues. V lost 3 bases, J lost 4 bases, and 10 bases lay in between. Germline CDR1 is SGHRS and CDR2 is YFSETQ. The CDR3 spells CASSSWGGTEAFF. The CDR3 DNA is TGCGCCAGCAGCTCCTGGGGGGGCACTGAAGCTTTCTTT. Together with reference TRBV5-1 and TRBJ1-1, the CDR3 gives the full variable domain: KAGVTQTPRYLIKTRGQQVTLSCSPISGHRSVSWYQQTPGQGLQFLFEYFSETQRNKGNFPGRFSGRQFSNSRSEMNVSTLELGDSALYLCASSSWGGTEAFFGQGTRLTVV.

This sequence joins TRBV18 and TRBJ2-5; D is possibly TRBD1 (5 bases). Trimming pared 4 bases from V and 2 bases from J, leaving 11 bases between. Germline CDR1 is KGHSH and CDR2 is LQKENI. The CDR3 is made up of 14 amino acids. DNA for the CDR3: TGTGCCAGCTCACTTCAGACAGTTCAAGAGACCCAGTACTTC. Translating gives CASSLQTVQETQYF.

The chain combines TRBV7-2 with TRBJ2-7; D is tentatively TRBD1 or TRBD2 (5 bases each). The CDR3 has 15 amino acids. CDR1 is SGHTA, CDR2 FQGNSA, per germline. Trimming removed 6 bases from V and 2 bases from J, with 17 bases in between. CDR3 loop: CASSPQGIGTYEQYF. CDR3 in DNA: TGTGCCAGCAGTCCCCAGGGAATCGGGACCTACGAGCAGTACTTC.

Turning to this clone: The same CDR3 also results from other DNA sequences found in this sample. CDR3 in DNA: TGTGCCAGCAGCGTCGCGGGAAAATACAATGAGCAGTTCTTC. The encoded protein is CASSVAGKYNEQFF. The gene calls are TRBV9 and TRBJ2-1; TRBD2 might be the D (6 bases). The germline V and J ends were trimmed by 2 bases and 4 bases, with 10 bases remaining between them. In germline, CDR1 is SGDLS, CDR2 YYNGEE. The CDR3 contains 14 residues.

The J gene is TRBJ1-2, the V gene TRBV30, with D perhaps TRBD1 (5 bases). Germline CDR1 and CDR2: GTSNPN and SVGIG (reference sequence). The CDR3 is 14 amino acids. The V end lost 2 bases, the J end lost 4 bases, and 14 bases lay between the germline ends. CDR3 amino acids: CAWSPPGGFYGYTF. The CDR3 nucleotides read TGTGCCTGGAGTCCTCCCGGGGGATTCTATGGCTACACCTTC.

V is TRBV10-3 and J is TRBJ1-5; TRBD1 matches at 7 bases. J was trimmed by 1 base and V by 6 bases; bases with no gene match: 21. Germline V gene data show CDR1 as ENHRY and CDR2 as SYGVKD. This CDR3 has 20 amino acids. CDR3: CAISATPSWDRFVSNQPQHF. The CDR3 region has the DNA TGTGCCATCAGCGCCACCCCGAGTTGGGACAGATTCGTGAGCAATCAGCCCCAGCATTTT.